This TCR beta chain was captured in a study of post-analysis software for immune sequencing data. Study-wide results and caveats: Controls had significantly higher normalized Chao1 diversity than multiple sclerosis patients. Included in a set of a handful of TRBV segments more frequent in patients than controls were TRBV5-6, TRBV5-1 and TRBV20-1. F measure showed strong co-clustering of same-batch samples.

Prepared TCR beta cDNA libraries contained unique molecular identifiers. TCRdb re-called the PCR reads through MiXCR, storing one row per CDR3 protein. This table holds under 200,000 distinct CDR3 sequences, about 34% found once. Trimming left V 0 bases short and J 6 bases short, with 6 bases between. From germline, CDR1 is LNHDA and CDR2 SQIVND (reference sequence). CDR3 length: 13 residues. Comments on this clonotype: Its antigen is unknown.

This receptor was obtained from a girl aged 10-17 years with multiple sclerosis. The sequenced sample was blood, obtained after autologous hematopoietic stem cell transplantation. The chain joins TRBV19 to TRBJ1-5; no definite D call. CDR3 DNA sequence: TGTGCCAGTAGTATAGACGATGGTCAGCCCCAGCATTTT. The encoded protein is CASSIDDGQPQHF.